This T cell receptor beta chain appears in the sequencing data of a study of T cells expressing NK-cell markers. Whole-study context: Most of the eight sequenced donors were HCMV-seropositive; one was seronegative.

TCRdb derives one entry per CDR3 protein from the 5' RACE reads, leaving out DNA. The sample has fewer than 400,000 distinct CDR3 sequences. The CDR3 consists of 13 residues. Looked up from germline, CDR1 is SQVTM and CDR2 is ANQGSEA. The sequenced material came from blood T cells: a sorted CD56 or NKG2C T cell subset, CD4+ or CD8+ T cells, or bulk PBMC T cells (not recorded which). The sequence was obtained from a woman in her fifties or sixties in good health. The rearrangement joins TRBV29-1 to TRBJ1-2; TCRdb designates TRBD1, a call that cannot be tested without DNA. The CDR3 reads CSVKDRVEDGYTF.